These T cell receptor beta chains were read from a single sample in a study of T cells in Graves' hyperthyroidism and ophthalmopathy. TCRdb re-called the multiplex PCR reads with MiXCR, one entry per CDR3 protein. The repertoire holds under 250,000 distinct CDR3 sequences, almost 25% seen once, with roughly 35% in the top ten. The sample consisted of blood. Every receptor here comes from a woman in her thirties or forties with Graves' ophthalmopathy. Both conserved end residues are part of each CDR3. A D gene is named only where the DNA matches it firmly. Clone size is not always given. Where it is, it says once, few, many or a class for expanded clones.

>.|TRBJ1-6|many|TRBV20-1|14
TGCAGTGCTTCGGGGGGAACCTATAATTCACCCCTCCACTTT
CSASGGTYNSPLHF
>.|TRBJ1-6|many|TRBV28|14
TGTGCCAGCAGAAACCGGGCCCCCGCTCGGGCCCTCCACTTT
CASRNRAPARALHF
>.|TRBJ2-7|many|TRBV6-5|13
TGTGCCAGCAGTTTGCGGGACGGGCGCGAGCAGTACTTC
CASSLRDGREQYF
>.|TRBJ2-7|many|TRBV13|13
TGTGCCTCCCTTCAATCCCAGGTCTACGAGCAGTACTTC
CASLQSQVYEQYF
>.|TRBJ2-5|many|TRBV14|14
TGTGCCAGCAGCCAAGCGGGGGCAAGAGAGACCCAGTACTTC
CASSQAGARETQYF
>.|TRBJ1-1|many|TRBV29-1|13
TGCAGCTCCCGTGGACAGCCGAACACTGAAGCTTTCTTT
CSSRGQPNTEAFF
>.|TRBJ2-7|many|TRBV9|14
TGTGCCAGCAGCGTAGCTGACTCCATATACGAGCAGTACTTC
CASSVADSIYEQYF
>TRBD2|TRBJ2-5|many|TRBV20-1|15
TGCAGTGCTACGACTAGCGGGAGGGCGAAGGAGACCCAGTACTTC
CSATTSGRAKETQYF
>.|TRBJ1-1|many|TRBV6-1|15
TGTGCCAGCATCGAAACCTGGGGAGGCCACACTGAAGCTTTCTTT
CASIETWGGHTEAFF
>TRBD1|TRBJ2-7|few|TRBV6-1|12
TGTGCCAGCCGGGACAGACACTACGAGCAGTACTTC
CASRDRHYEQYF
>.|TRBJ1-2|many|TRBV5-5|14
TGTGCCAGCAGCTTGGCCCATCTGGGGAGCGGCTACACCTTC
CASSLAHLGSGYTF
>TRBD2|TRBJ2-3|many|TRBV28|17
TGTGCCAGCAGTGGCCTAGCGGGAGGCGTGAACACAGATACGCAGTATTTT
CASSGLAGGVNTDTQYF
>.|TRBJ2-7|many|TRBV2|12
TGTGCCAGCAAGAACCGACTCTACGAGCAGTACTTC
CASKNRLYEQYF
>.|TRBJ1-1|.|TRBV10-3|15
TGTGCCATCAGTGAGTCCCGCGTCAGGAACACTGAAGCTTTCTTT
CAISESRVRNTEAFF
>.|TRBJ2-2|many|TRBV5-1|15
TGCGCCAGCAGCTTGGCCCACCTGAACACCGGGGAGCTGTTTTTT
CASSLAHLNTGELFF
>.|TRBJ2-7|many|TRBV29-1|16
TGCAGCGTTGAAGAGGCACCGACGGGGCACTCCTACGAGCAGTACTTC
CSVEEAPTGHSYEQYF
>.|TRBJ1-1|many|TRBV7-8|13
TGTGCCAGCAGCTTACGGTGGGATATTGAAGCTTTCTTT
CASSLRWDIEAFF
>.|TRBJ2-7|many|TRBV20-1|11
TGCAGTGCTGATCTCGACTACGAGCAGTACTTC
CSADLDYEQYF
>TRBD1|TRBJ1-2|many|TRBV4-2|15
TGTGCCAGCAGCCCCGGGGACACAGGGGGGGTTGGCTACACCTTC
CASSPGDTGGVGYTF
>.|TRBJ1-1|.|TRBV2|12
TGTGCCAGCAACTCAGGGACCACTGAAGCTTTCTTT
CASNSGTTEAFF
>.|TRBJ1-1|many|TRBV12-3/TRBV12-4|15
TGTGCCAGCAGTATAACCGGAGGCTTGAACACTGAAGCTTTCTTT
CASSITGGLNTEAFF
>.|TRBJ2-6|few|TRBV27|16
TGTGCCAGCAGTTTAGCGAGAGCCCCTGGGGCCTACGTCCTGACTTTC
CASSLARAPGAYVLTF
>.|TRBJ1-5|many|TRBV6-1|18
TGTGCCAGCAGTGAAACGCTTGCGACAGTGAATAGCAATCAGCCCCAGCATTTT
CASSETLATVNSNQPQHF
>.|TRBJ2-2|.|TRBV19|14
TGTGCCAGTAGTATCCAACTAGTTCCCGGGGAGCTGTCTTTT
CASSIQLVPGELSF
>TRBD2|TRBJ2-7|.|TRBV6-2/TRBV6-3|18
TGTGCCAGCAGTTACCCCGGGACTAGCGGGGAAACCACCTACGAGCAGTACTTC
CASSYPGTSGETTYEQYF
>TRBD1|TRBJ1-1|many|TRBV12-3/TRBV12-4|18
TGTGCCAGCAGTTGGCTCTGGGGACAGGACAGGTGGAACACTGAAGCTTTCTTT
CASSWLWGQDRWNTEAFF
>.|TRBJ1-2|.|TRBV24-1|13
TGTGCCACCAGTACCCGGCAGGACTATGGCTACACCTTC
CATSTRQDYGYTF
>.|TRBJ1-2|many|TRBV28|12
TGTGCCAGCAGTCCCAGGGACTATGGCTACACCTTC
CASSPRDYGYTF
>.|TRBJ1-1|.|TRBV19|12
TGTGCCAGTATGGAGTGGAACACTGAAGCTTTCTTT
CASMEWNTEAFF